This T cell receptor beta chain originates from a study of T cell responses to AZD1222 COVID-19 vaccine. Trimming pared 7 bases from V and 0 bases from J, leaving 12 bases between. Germline V gene data show CDR1 as LNHDA and CDR2 as SQIVND (reference sequence). This CDR3 region has 14 residues. Profiled with immunoSEQ multiplex PCR; TCRdb holds only in-frame clones, not every one. The data hold under 250,000 clones, with more than 85% observed a single time. V and J are TRBV19 and TRBJ1-1; no clear D. The sample consisted of peripheral blood, taken on day 0 of MenACWY control vaccination. The clonotype comes from an adult in good health. This chain's CDR3 is CASTPGWVNTEAFF. As DNA, the CDR3 is TGTGCCAGTACCCCCGGCTGGGTGAACACTGAAGCTTTCTTT.